The present T cell receptor (beta chain) was sequenced within a study of blood T cell repertoires in COVID-19. About the research overall: The samples span acute and convalescent COVID-19 from the United States, Italy and Spain.

The assay was immunoSEQ multiplex PCR, and TCRdb's table has in-frame clones only and misses some. The table lists about 440,000 clones, nearly 90% of them singletons. From germline, CDR1 is LNHNV and CDR2 YYDKDF (reference sequence). The CDR3 is 16 amino acids. The V gene end was trimmed by 0 bases and the J gene end by 5 bases; junction bases not matched to a gene: 7. Those who participated ranged in age from roughly 18 to 95 years and resided in under 25 US areas. The chain carries TRBV15 and TRBJ1-3; 7 bases align to TRBD1. Sequencing was done on a sample of PBMCs or T cells enriched from blood (not recorded which). The source of this sequence is a woman under 30 with acute COVID-19. In DNA, the CDR3 is TGTGCCACCAGCAGAGAGGATTGGGACAGCAGAAACACCATATATTTT. It yields the protein CATSREDWDSRNTIYF.